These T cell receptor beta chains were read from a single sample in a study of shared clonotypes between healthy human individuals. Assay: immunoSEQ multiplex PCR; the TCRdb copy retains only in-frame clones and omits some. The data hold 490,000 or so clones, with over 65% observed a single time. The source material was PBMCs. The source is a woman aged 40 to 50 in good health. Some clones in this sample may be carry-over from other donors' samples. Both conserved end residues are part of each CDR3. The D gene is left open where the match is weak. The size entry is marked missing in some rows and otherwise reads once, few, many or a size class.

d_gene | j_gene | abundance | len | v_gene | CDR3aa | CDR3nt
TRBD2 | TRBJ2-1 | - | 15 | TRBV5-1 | CASSSSGSVGNEQFF | TGCGCCAGCAGCTCGAGCGGGAGTGTCGGCAATGAGCAGTTCTTC
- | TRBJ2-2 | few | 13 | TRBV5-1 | CASSLVGTGELFF | TGCGCCAGCAGCTTGGTCGGGACCGGGGAGCTGTTTTTT
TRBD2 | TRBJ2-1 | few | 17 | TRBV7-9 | CASSGRTGLAFVDEQFF | TGTGCCAGCAGCGGCCGGACGGGACTAGCGTTTGTGGATGAGCAGTTCTTC
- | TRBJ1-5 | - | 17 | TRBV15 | CATSRVGSAYSNQPQHF | TGTGCCACCAGCAGAGTAGGGTCAGCCTATAGCAATCAGCCCCAGCATTTT
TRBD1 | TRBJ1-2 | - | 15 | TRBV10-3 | CAISEGDRRRKSYTF | TGTGCCATCAGTGAGGGGGACAGGAGGAGAAAGAGCTACACCTTC
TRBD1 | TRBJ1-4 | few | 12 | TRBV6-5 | CASSDRGEKLFF | TGTGCCAGCAGTGACAGGGGGGAAAAACTGTTTTTT
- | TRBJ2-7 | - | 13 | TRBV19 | CASSIDRNYEQYF | TGTGCCAGTAGTATAGATCGGAACTACGAGCAGTACTTC
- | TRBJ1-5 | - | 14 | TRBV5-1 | CASSLAVGVQPQHF | TGCGCCAGCAGCTTGGCGGTCGGGGTACAGCCCCAGCATTTT
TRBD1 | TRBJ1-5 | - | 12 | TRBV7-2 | CASSPQGTPQHF | TGTGCCAGCAGCCCACAGGGGACGCCCCAGCATTTC
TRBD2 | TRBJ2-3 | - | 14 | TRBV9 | CASSVGTSGDTQYF | TGTGCCAGCAGCGTAGGGACTAGCGGAGATACGCAGTATTTT
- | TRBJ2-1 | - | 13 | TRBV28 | CASSLWLGGEQFF | TGTGCCAGCAGTTTATGGCTCGGGGGTGAGCAGTTCTTC
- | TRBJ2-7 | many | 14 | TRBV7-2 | CASSSGLIPYEQYF | TGTGCCAGCAGCTCCGGACTAATCCCCTACGAGCAGTACTTC
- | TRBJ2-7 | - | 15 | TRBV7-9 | CASSFSSGFSYEQYF | TGTGCCAGCAGCTTCTCGTCTGGCTTCTCCTACGAGCAGTACTTC